These T cell receptor beta chains were read from a single sample in a study of cytomegalovirus exposure and HLA in healthy donors. Only in-frame clones appear in the TCRdb table, and some are missing; sequencing was by immunoSEQ multiplex PCR. The data hold around 52,000 clones, with around 85% observed a single time. The sample was PBMCs. The receptors come from a middle-aged man in good health and CMV-seronegative. Each CDR3 is given with its conserved first and last residue. A D gene is named only where the DNA matches it firmly. Clone size is not always given. Where it is, it says once, few, many or a class for expanded clones.

>TRBJ1-2|-|TRBV7-2|-
TGTGCCAGCAGCTTAGGACAGGAGTATGGCTACACCTTC
CASSLGQEYGYTF
>TRBJ1-1|-|TRBV18|TRBD1
TGTGCCAGCTCAGACAGGGCCGGGGGCACTGAAGCTTTCTTT
CASSDRAGGTEAFF
>TRBJ1-6|few|TRBV6-5|TRBD1
TGTGCCAGCAGTGGGACAGGCGGGAGCCATTCACCCCTCCACTTT
CASSGTGGSHSPLHF
>TRBJ2-7|once|TRBV11-2|TRBD2
TGTGCCAGCAGCGTAATAGCGGGGGGGACCTACGAGCAGTACTTC
CASSVIAGGTYEQYF
>TRBJ1-4|-|TRBV2|TRBD1
TGTGCCAGCAGTGAAGATACAGGGGTTGAAAAACTGTTTTTT
CASSEDTGVEKLFF
>TRBJ1-3|-|TRBV5-1|-
TGCGCCAGCAGCTTGTCTCCGGGAGTAAACACCATATATTTT
CASSLSPGVNTIYF
>TRBJ1-1|-|TRBV7-2|-
TGTGCCAGCACCATGCGGACAGTAGCTGAAGCTTTCTTT
CASTMRTVAEAFF
>TRBJ1-2|-|TRBV11-3|-
TGTGCCAGCAGCTTTTCTTTTGGGGGCCTGACAAATGGCTACACCTTC
CASSFSFGGLTNGYTF
>TRBJ2-3|-|TRBV29-1|-
TGCAGCGCACGAACCGAGGAAAACACAGATACGCAGTATTTT
CSARTEENTDTQYF
>TRBJ2-3|-|TRBV7-8|-
TGTGCCAGCAGACCCCCGGGAGCGCCGGCAGATACGCAGTATTTT
CASRPPGAPADTQYF
>TRBJ1-2|-|TRBV6-5|TRBD1
TGTGCCAGCAGAGCAACAGGGGACTATGGCTACACCTTC
CASRATGDYGYTF
>TRBJ1-5|-|TRBV13|-
TGTGCCAGCAGCTCAGAAGCGATTATTCAAGCCGGGACTGAAGTGAAATATAGCAATCAGCCCCAGCATTTT
CASSSEAIIQAGTEVKYSNQPQHF
>TRBJ1-1|-|TRBV7-8|-
TGTGCCAGCAGCTTATCGAGGGTCCCTAGTGGGCGCGATGAAGCTTTCTTT
CASSLSRVPSGRDEAFF
>TRBJ2-4|-|TRBV29-1|-
TGCAGCGCCAGCCGGCGCCCCGGGGGCAAAAACATTCAGTACTTC
CSASRRPGGKNIQYF
>TRBJ2-2|once|TRBV9|TRBD2
TGTGCCAGCAGCGCGACGACGGGAGGATTTTCCCCCGGGGAGCTGTTTTTT
CASSATTGGFSPGELFF
>TRBJ2-1|-|TRBV30|-
TGTGCCTGGAGTCCCCTTGACAGGCCCTACAATGAGCAGTTCTTC
CAWSPLDRPYNEQFF
>TRBJ1-4|-|TRBV21-1|-
TGTGCCAGCAGCCTGCTTACAGGGGAAAGGCATGAAAAACTGTTTTTT
CASSLLTGERHEKLFF
>TRBJ2-2|-|TRBV5-4|TRBD2
TGTGCCAGCAGACACCCCAGCGGGGACGGGGAGCTGTTTTTT
CASRHPSGDGELFF
>TRBJ1-6|-|TRBV18|TRBD1
TGTGCCAGCTCACCAGCCCAGGGGGATTCACCCCTCCACTTT
CASSPAQGDSPLHF
>TRBJ1-1|-|TRBV5-6|TRBD1
TGTGCCAGCAGCGTAGTAGGAGGGGGCAACACTGAAGCTTTCTTT
CASSVVGGGNTEAFF
>TRBJ1-6|-|TRBV19|-
TGTGCCAGTAGGGAGGGTTCCTATAATTCACCCCTCCACTTT
CASREGSYNSPLHF
>TRBJ1-3|-|TRBV7-8|-
TGTGCCAGCAGCTTAGAAGGGGAGGATTTCACCTCTGGAAACACCATATATTTT
CASSLEGEDFTSGNTIYF
>TRBJ2-3|-|TRBV30|-
TGTGCCTGGAGTGTAGGGGGGGGCCCAGATACGCAGTATTTT
CAWSVGGGPDTQYF
>TRBJ2-5|-|TRBV25-1|-
TGTGCCAGCAGTGAGACGGCGGTTGGGCAAGAGACCCAGTACTTC
CASSETAVGQETQYF
>TRBJ1-2|once|TRBV6-5|TRBD1
TGTGCCAGCAGTTACTCGAAGGGGACAGGTCATTATGGCTACACCTTC
CASSYSKGTGHYGYTF
>TRBJ2-7|-|TRBV29-1|TRBD1
TGCAGCGTAGTGTCTACAGGGGGCTACGAGCAGTACTTC
CSVVSTGGYEQYF
>TRBJ1-2|-|TRBV29-1|TRBD1
TGCAGCGTCCTCTTGGGCCCGGGACAGGGGGCCTATGGCTACACCTTC
CSVLLGPGQGAYGYTF
>TRBJ1-1|-|TRBV30|TRBD1
TGTGCCGGTCCAGGGGGGCCGGGCACTGAAGCTTTCTTT
CAGPGGPGTEAFF
>TRBJ2-3|-|TRBV7-9|-
TGTGCCAGCAGCTTACTTCCAGGGAGGACAGATACGCAGTATTTT
CASSLLPGRTDTQYF
>TRBJ1-1|once|TRBV7-2|-
TGTGCCAGCAGCTTAATGACACCCAACACTGAAGCTTTCTTT
CASSLMTPNTEAFF
>TRBJ1-5|-|TRBV5-4|TRBD1
TGTGCCAGCAGCGAGGGGGCAGGACAGCCCCAGCATTTT
CASSEGAGQPQHF
>TRBJ2-5|-|TRBV2|-
TGTGCCAGCGAGGTGCGGGGCCAGTACTTC
CASEVRGQYF
>TRBJ2-2|-|TRBV5-6|TRBD1
TGTGCCAGCAGCTTGGGACAGGGGGCCGTTATCGGGGAGCTGTTTTTT
CASSLGQGAVIGELFF
>TRBJ2-2|-|TRBV5-4|TRBD1
TGTGCCAGCAGCATTAGAGGGGGCGGTCGAACCGGGGAGCTGTTTTTT
CASSIRGGGRTGELFF
>TRBJ1-1|-|TRBV5-1|-
TGCGCCAGCAGCTTAACAGGGCCGGGGAACACTGAAGCTTTCTTT
CASSLTGPGNTEAFF
>TRBJ1-4|-|TRBV13|TRBD1
TGTGCCAGCAGCTTTAGACAGGGTAATGAAAAACTGTTTTTT
CASSFRQGNEKLFF
>TRBJ2-2|once|TRBV30|TRBD1
TGTGCCTGGAGTGAGCGCAGGGGGCCGTACACCGGGGAGCTGTTTTTT
CAWSERRGPYTGELFF
>TRBJ2-5|-|TRBV28|TRBD2
TGTGCCAGCAGTTCCTCAAGCGGGGGGTCCCTAGTACAAGAGACCCAGTACTTC
CASSSSSGGSLVQETQYF
>TRBJ1-1|-|TRBV28|-
TGTGCCAGCAGTCCGGAGCTCAGGGGCCGCCCCTTGAACACTGAAGCTTTCTTT
CASSPELRGRPLNTEAFF
>TRBJ1-1|-|TRBV28|TRBD1
TGTGCCAGCACCAACCGTGGGACAGGTTACACTGAAGCTTTCTTT
CASTNRGTGYTEAFF
>TRBJ2-4|-|TRBV6-1|-
TGTGCCAGCAGTGAAATGTCAACTTTAGCCAAAAACATTCAGTACTTC
CASSEMSTLAKNIQYF
>TRBJ1-2|-|TRBV5-4|-
TGTGCCAGCAGCTTGGTCGGGATACCTAACTATGGCTACACCTTC
CASSLVGIPNYGYTF
>TRBJ2-2|-|TRBV5-6|-
TGTGCCAGCAGCCCGACGGGACACTACACCGGGGAGCTGTTTTTT
CASSPTGHYTGELFF
>TRBJ1-6|-|TRBV27|TRBD1
TGTGCCAGCAGTTTATATATTACAGGGGAGGATTCACCCCTCCACTTT
CASSLYITGEDSPLHF